What follows are 15 T cell receptor beta chains derived from one specimen sequenced in a study of T cells in Graves' hyperthyroidism and ophthalmopathy. Amplified TCR beta CDR3 regions derived from RNA transcripts. The primer set for the first-round RT-PCR of the TCR CDR3 was HTBI. TCRdb called the multiplex PCR reads again in MiXCR, with one record for every CDR3 protein. The sample holds 620,000 or so distinct CDR3 sequences, approximately 14% seen once. The source material was blood. The receptor set was obtained from a woman in her forties or fifties with Graves' ophthalmopathy.

This rearrangement joins TRBV13 to TRBJ1-1; a possible D gene is TRBD1 (6 bases). The CDR3 runs to 14 residues. V lost 6 bases to trimming and J lost 2 bases, with 13 bases between them. Germline loops: CDR1 PRHDT, CDR2 FYEKMQ (reference sequence). The CDR3 loop is CASRLQGRNTEAFF. CDR3 DNA sequence: TGTGCCAGCAGACTTCAGGGGCGTAACACTGAAGCTTTCTTT. The entire variable domain, with the rest obtained from reference TRBV13 and TRBJ1-1, is as follows: AAGVIQSPRHLIKEKRETATLKCYPIPRHDTVYWYQQGPGQDPQFLISFYEKMQSDKGSIPDRFSAQQFSDYHSELNMSSLELGDSALYFCASRLQGRNTEAFFGQGTRLTVV.

The chain combines TRBV20-1 with TRBJ1-2; tentative D call: TRBD1 (5 bases). The V gene lost 3 bases and the J gene lost 6 bases, with 14 bases spanning the gap. The CDR3 runs to 13 residues. Germline assignment: CDR1 DFQATT and CDR2 SNEGSKA (reference sequence). CDR3 amino acids: CSASRMPGDGYTF. The CDR3 DNA follows: TGCAGTGCTAGTCGGATGCCGGGGGATGGCTACACCTTC.

This chain connects TRBV20-1 to TRBJ2-1, with TRBD2 as a possible D gene (5 bases). The CDR3 is made up of 13 amino acids. Trimming took off 3 bases at V and 13 bases at J, with 19 bases between the two ends. Per germline, CDR1 DFQATT and CDR2 SNEGSKA (reference sequence). As DNA, the CDR3 is TGCAGTGCTAGGGCGGCATCCGGACTTTCACAGTTCTTC. It codes for CSARAASGLSQFF.

In its sample, this clonotype was seen many times. This chain uses TRBV7-8 with TRBJ2-1; D is unresolved. Germline assignment: CDR1 SGHVS and CDR2 FQNEAQ. CDR3 length: 18 amino acids. V was trimmed by 1 base and J by 7 bases, leaving 23 bases between them. CDR3 sequence reads: CASSLVSWAEEFGNEQFF. The DNA for the CDR3 is TGTGCCAGCAGCTTAGTTTCGTGGGCAGAGGAATTTGGGAATGAGCAGTTCTTC.

The table lists this clonotype with many counts. This rearrangement joins TRBV15 to TRBJ2-2; D not resolved. This CDR3 is 17 amino acids long. V lost 0 bases and J 3 bases, leaving 14 bases between the germline ends. CDR1 is LNHNV and CDR2 is YYDKDF in the germline V gene (reference sequence). The CDR3 here is CATSRDKTSRHTGELFF. Here the CDR3 DNA reads TGTGCCACCAGCAGAGATAAAACCTCCCGACACACCGGGGAGCTGTTTTTT.

This clonotype has only a few counts. CDR3 sequence reads: CASSVGDLNEQFF. DNA for the CDR3: TGTGCCAGCAGCGTAGGTGACCTCAATGAGCAGTTCTTC. The rearrangement uses TRBV9 and TRBJ2-1; no reliable D call. This CDR3 has 13 amino acids. V lost 0 bases and J 6 bases, leaving 7 bases between the germline ends. CDR1 is SGDLS and CDR2 is YYNGEE in the germline V gene. The full variable domain, in which reference TRBV9 and TRBJ2-1 provide the parts outside the CDR3, is DSGVTQTPKHLITATGQRVTLRCSPRSGDLSVYWYQQSLDQGLQFLIQYYNGEERAKGNILERFSAQQFPDLHSELNLSSLELGDSALYFCASSVGDLNEQFFGPGTRLTVL.

This clonotype was seen ten or more times. CDR3 coding DNA: TGTGCCAGCAGCGCCGGGACTAGCGGGAACGAGCAGTACTTC. Translation: CASSAGTSGNEQYF. The V call is TRBV9, the J call TRBJ2-7, with 13 bases fitting TRBD2. The trim removed 3 bases at V and 5 bases at J, leaving 2 bases unmatched. This CDR3 is 14 amino acids long. Looked up from germline, CDR1 is SGDLS and CDR2 is YYNGEE.

This clonotype was found many times. The rearrangement uses TRBV5-1 and TRBJ2-1; D uncertain. Germline CDR1 reads SGHRS; CDR2 reads YFSETQ. The CDR3 is 16 residues long. V lost 0 bases to trimming and J lost 0 bases, with 10 bases between them. As DNA, the CDR3 is TGCGCCAGCAGCTTGGGAGGCATCAGCTCCTACAATGAGCAGTTCTTC. Translating it yields CASSLGGISSYNEQFF.

The V call is TRBV4-3, the J call TRBJ2-3; TRBD2 might be the D (6 bases). There are 17 residues in the CDR3. Trimming removed 1 base at V and 8 bases at J, with 22 bases between. Looked up from germline, CDR1 is LGHNA and CDR2 is YSLEER. The CDR3 coding sequence is TGCGCCAGCAGCCAAGCCCCCACATCCCCAGCGGGCGTTACGCAGTATTTT. This translates into CASSQAPTSPAGVTQYF.

This clonotype was observed many times. CDR3 amino acids: CASSYKGLAGSYEQYF. CDR3 DNA: TGTGCCAGCAGTTACAAGGGACTAGCGGGTTCCTACGAGCAGTACTTC. The V gene is TRBV6-5, the J gene TRBJ2-7; TRBD2 matches at 12 bases. CDR3 length: 16 residues. Trimming took 2 bases from V and 1 from J; bases not matched to a gene: 3. CDR1 is MNHEY, CDR2 SVGAGI, per germline.

This clonotype appeared many times. The CDR3 region is CASSLGGTGMGTEAFF. In DNA, the CDR3 is TGTGCCAGCAGCTTAGGGGGGACAGGAATGGGAACTGAAGCTTTCTTT. The chain links TRBV7-8 to TRBJ1-1, with TRBD1 matching over 8 bases. The CDR3 is made up of 16 amino acids. CDR1 is SGHVS, CDR2 FQNEAQ, per germline. V shed 1 base, J shed 5 bases, and the junction held 9 bases outside the gene matches.

This clonotype came up many times. The rearrangement uses TRBV14 and TRBJ2-7; D may be TRBD2 (5 bases). This CDR3 spans 13 amino acids. CDR1 SGHDN and CDR2 FVKESK come from the germline V gene. Trimming removed 3 bases at V and 5 bases at J, with 11 bases between. The DNA of the CDR3 is TGTGCCAGCAGCCAGGTTTTGCGGGACGAGCAGTACTTC. Its protein product is CASSQVLRDEQYF. Looking up the rest from reference TRBV14 and TRBJ2-7 gives the full variable domain: EAGVTQFPSHSVIEKGQTVTLRCDPISGHDNLYWYRRVMGKEIKFLLHFVKESKQDESGMPNNRFLAERTGGTYSTLKVQPAELEDSGVYFCASSQVLRDEQYFGPGTRLTVT.

This clonotype was counted ten times or more. This chain links TRBV24-1 with TRBJ2-3; 12 positions agree with TRBD2. CDR3 length: 17 residues. The ends lost 4 bases at V and 4 bases at J; junction bases unmatched: 8. CDR1 is KGHDR and CDR2 is SFDVKD in the germline V gene. The CDR3 DNA reads as TGTGCCACCAGTGAGCCCAGACTAGCGGGAGTTTCAGATACGCAGTATTTT. Its translation is CATSEPRLAGVSDTQYF.

The genes are TRBV6-5 and TRBJ2-3; 13 bases are shared with TRBD2. Losses at the gene ends were 4 bases for V and 4 bases for J; bases not matched to a gene: 8. The CDR3 extends over 17 amino acids. The germline gives CDR1 MNHEY, CDR2 SVGAGI. CDR3 DNA sequence: TGTGCCAGCAGTTTAAGGACTAGCGGGAGAGGTCCAGATACGCAGTATTTT. It yields the protein CASSLRTSGRGPDTQYF.

The CDR3 DNA reads as TGTGCCAGCAGCCTAAACAGGGGACCCTCTGGAAACACCATATATTTT. This sequence encodes CASSLNRGPSGNTIYF. The chain joins TRBV14 to TRBJ1-3; 7 positions match TRBD1. The length of the CDR3 is 16 residues. With 4 bases clipped from V and 0 bases from J, the junction kept 6 bases outside the gene matches. CDR1 is SGHDN, CDR2 FVKESK, per germline.